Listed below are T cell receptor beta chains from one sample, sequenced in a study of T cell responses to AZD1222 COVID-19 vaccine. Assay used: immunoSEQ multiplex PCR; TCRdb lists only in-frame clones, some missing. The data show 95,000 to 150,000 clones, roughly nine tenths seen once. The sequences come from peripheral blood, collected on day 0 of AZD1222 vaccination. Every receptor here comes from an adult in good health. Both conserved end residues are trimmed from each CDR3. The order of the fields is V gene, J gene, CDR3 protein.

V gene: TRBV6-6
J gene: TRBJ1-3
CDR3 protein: ASRSQGPGNTIY

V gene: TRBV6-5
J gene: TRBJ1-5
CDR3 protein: ASRDRLGSNQPQH

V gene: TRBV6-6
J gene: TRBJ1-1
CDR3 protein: ASSYSVERTEAF

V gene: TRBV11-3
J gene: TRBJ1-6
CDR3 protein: ASRGGSRTLH

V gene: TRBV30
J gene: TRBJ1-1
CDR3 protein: AWSVGGGGTEAF

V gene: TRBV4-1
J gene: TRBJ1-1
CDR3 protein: ASSQEQANTEAF

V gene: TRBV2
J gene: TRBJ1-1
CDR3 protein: ASSDRGDTEAF

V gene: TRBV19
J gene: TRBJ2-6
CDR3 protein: ASSILSSGANVLT

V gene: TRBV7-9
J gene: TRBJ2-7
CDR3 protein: ASSSRASSPTYEQY

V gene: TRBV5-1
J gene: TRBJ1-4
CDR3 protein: ASSLGLPTGRTSEKLF

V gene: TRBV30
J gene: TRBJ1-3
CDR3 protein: AWSVWGGTFSGNTIY

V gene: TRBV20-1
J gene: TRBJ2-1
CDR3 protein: SARDINEQF

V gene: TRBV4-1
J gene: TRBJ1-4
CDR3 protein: ASSHLRRRAGPNEKLF

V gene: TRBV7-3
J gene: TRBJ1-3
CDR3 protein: ASSSPPEGVGNTIY

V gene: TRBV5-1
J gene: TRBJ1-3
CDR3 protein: ASSLELTGGPGNTIY

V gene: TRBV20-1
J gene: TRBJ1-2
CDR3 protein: SAQGFSGYT

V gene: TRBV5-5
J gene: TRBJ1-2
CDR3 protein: ASSFTPSGTRAYGYT

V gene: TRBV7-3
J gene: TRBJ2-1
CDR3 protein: ASSLILGRGSEQF

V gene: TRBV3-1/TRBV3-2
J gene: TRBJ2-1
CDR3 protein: ASSPGLAGGVDEQF

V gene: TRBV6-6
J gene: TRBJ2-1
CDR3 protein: ASSYWTGVYNEQF

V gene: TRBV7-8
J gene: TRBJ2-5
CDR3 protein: ASSLWFQAESIQY

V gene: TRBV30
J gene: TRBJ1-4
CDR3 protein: AWSFAEGEKLF

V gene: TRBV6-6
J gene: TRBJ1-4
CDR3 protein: ASSASLGFEKLF

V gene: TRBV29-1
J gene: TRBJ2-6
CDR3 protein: SVGLSGANVLT

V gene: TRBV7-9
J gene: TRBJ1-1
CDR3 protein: ASSRNTEAF

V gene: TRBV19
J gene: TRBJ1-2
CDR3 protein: ASTNPGKTGGAYGYT

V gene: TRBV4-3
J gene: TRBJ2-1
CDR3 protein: ASSQDKGYNEQF

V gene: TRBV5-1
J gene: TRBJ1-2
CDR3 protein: ASSFGVTNYGYT

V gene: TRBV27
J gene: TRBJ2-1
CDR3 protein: ASTQRGLDSYNEQF

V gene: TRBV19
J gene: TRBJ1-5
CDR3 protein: ASRGLENSNQPQH

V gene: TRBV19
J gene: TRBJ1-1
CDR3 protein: ATRDGGLTEAF

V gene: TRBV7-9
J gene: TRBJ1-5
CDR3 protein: ASSLAGSQPQH

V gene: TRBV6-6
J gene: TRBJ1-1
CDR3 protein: ASSYSDRGNTEAF

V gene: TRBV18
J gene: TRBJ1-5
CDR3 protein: ASSQEDQPQH

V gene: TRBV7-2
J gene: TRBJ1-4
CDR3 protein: ASSLIPGAVATNEKLF

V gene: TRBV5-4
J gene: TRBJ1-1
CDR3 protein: ASKNSINTEAF

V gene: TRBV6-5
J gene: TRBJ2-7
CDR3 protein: ASSSLRTGFPYEQY